Below are 23 T cell receptor beta chains sequenced from a single sample in a study of T cell responses to AZD1222 COVID-19 vaccine. Assay used: immunoSEQ multiplex PCR; TCRdb lists only in-frame clones, some missing. The table shows 95,000 to 150,000 clones, with under 95% occurring only once. Sequencing was performed on peripheral blood, taken on day 0 of AZD1222 vaccination. The receptors were sampled from an adult in good health.

V and J are TRBV5-1 and TRBJ2-5, with D possibly matching TRBD2 (5 bases). CDR1 is SGHRS and CDR2 is YFSETQ in the germline V gene. With 4 bases removed from V and 5 bases from J, the gap between germline ends came to 12 bases. The CDR3 runs 13 residues. For the CDR3, the DNA is TGCGCCAGCAGCCCGGGGTCCGGGGAGACCCAGTACTTC. As protein: CASSPGSGETQYF.

This chain joins TRBV5-6 and TRBJ1-6, with D possibly being TRBD1 (6 bases). The CDR3 has 17 residues. V was trimmed by 6 bases and J by 0 bases, leaving 16 bases between them. Per germline, CDR1 SGHDT and CDR2 YYEEEE. CDR3 DNA: TGTGCCAGCACTTGGGGGCTGGATAGCTCCTATAATTCACCCCTCCACTTT. This encodes CASTWGLDSSYNSPLHF.

Worth noting for this clone: It may be a read error: a sequence one base away is much more abundant. The same CDR3 can be traced to other DNA sequences in this sample. The rearrangement links TRBV5-1 to TRBJ1-1; tentatively, D is TRBD1 (6 bases). The CDR3 runs 14 residues. Germline lookup yields CDR1 SGHRS and CDR2 YFSETQ. In nucleotides, the CDR3 is TGCGCCAGCAGCTCGATACAGACAGGAGGTGAAGCCTTCTTT. It encodes CASSSIQTGGEAFF.

The V call is TRBV28, the J call TRBJ1-2; D is perhaps TRBD1 (6 bases). The V end lost 6 bases, the J end lost 7 bases, and 15 bases lay between the germline ends. CDR3 size: 13 residues. The V gene's germline CDR1 is MDHEN and CDR2 SYDVKM. The CDR3 sequence: CASSPTRGFGYTF. For the CDR3, the DNA is TGTGCCAGCAGCCCTACCAGGGGTTTTGGCTACACCTTC.

The V call is TRBV2, the J call TRBJ2-1; perhaps TRBD2 as D (5 bases). Germline V gene lookup returns CDR1 SNHLY and CDR2 FYNNEI. V lost 9 bases and J lost 0, with 12 bases in between. The CDR3 length is 14 residues. In DNA, the CDR3 is TGTGCCAGGGGGAGCGGAAGCTCCTACAATGAGCAGTTCTTC. It is translated as CARGSGSSYNEQFF.

As concerns this clone: At one end, the junction sequence differs from germline, possibly due to a read error. The V and J genes are TRBV5-1 and TRBJ2-7; D not resolved. The CDR3 runs 15 residues. The germline V gene has CDR1 SGHRS and CDR2 YFSETQ. DNA of the CDR3: TGCGCCAGCAGATTGGGTGACTCTAGCTCCTACGAGCAGTACTTC. This gives the protein CASRLGDSSSYEQYF.

The V gene is TRBV3-1 (or the pseudogene TRBV3-2), the J gene TRBJ2-5; D assignment may be TRBD1 or TRBD2 (6 bases each). With 1 base removed from V and 5 bases from J, the gap between germline ends came to 11 bases. The CDR3 is 14 residues long. The V gene's germline CDR1 is LGHDT and CDR2 YNNKEL (reference sequence). CDR3 sequence (DNA): TGTGCCAGCAGCCAAGGGGGGCTAGCGGAGACCCAGTACTTC. It specifies CASSQGGLAETQYF.

The CDR3 sequence is CASSVGGRGYEQYF. In DNA, the CDR3 is TGTGCCAGCAGCGTAGGAGGGAGAGGGTACGAGCAGTACTTC. V usage is TRBV9 and J usage is TRBJ2-7; D possibly corresponds to TRBD2 (5 bases). Trimming pared 0 bases from V and 4 bases from J, leaving 11 bases between. From germline, CDR1 is SGDLS and CDR2 YYNGEE. The CDR3 spans 14 residues.

The genes are TRBV29-1 and TRBJ2-7; D not resolved. CDR1 is SQVTM, CDR2 ANQGSEA, per germline. V lost 3 bases, J lost 6 bases, and 12 bases lay in between. The CDR3 has 12 amino acids. CDR3 bases: TGCAGCGTTGAGTTAAAGCTCTCCGAGCAGTACTTC. This gives the protein CSVELKLSEQYF.

CDR3 sequence (DNA): TGTGCCAGCAGCCCACTGGGGGGGGGTTATCAGCCCCAGCATTTT. The encoded protein is CASSPLGGGYQPQHF. The rearrangement links TRBV27 to TRBJ1-5; D might be TRBD1 (5 bases). The germline CDR1 and CDR2 sequences are MNHEY and SMNVEV (reference sequence). Trimming left V 6 bases short and J 5 bases short, with 17 bases between. CDR3 length: 15 amino acids.

The chain has TRBV14 and TRBJ2-5; 7 bases match TRBD1. V lost 5 bases to trimming and J lost 9 bases; unmatched junction nucleotides: 18. Germline V gives CDR1 SGHDN, CDR2 FVKESK. The CDR3 length is 16 residues. The CDR3: CASSVFTGVADGAQYF. The CDR3 DNA reads TGTGCCAGCAGCGTATTCACAGGGGTCGCCGACGGGGCCCAGTACTTC.

V is TRBV18 and J is TRBJ1-5, with 7 nucleotides matching TRBD1. The trim removed 5 bases at V and 7 bases at J, leaving 8 bases unmatched. The CDR3 sequence is 14 residues long. Germline V lookup: CDR1 KGHSH, CDR2 LQKENI. This chain's CDR3 is CASSETGFHQPQHF. The CDR3 DNA reads as TGTGCCAGCTCAGAGACAGGGTTCCACCAGCCCCAGCATTTT.

The chain uses TRBV6-2 or TRBV6-3 and TRBJ1-5; 7 positions agree with TRBD1. Germline CDR1 and CDR2: MNHEY and SVGEGT. The ends lost 3 bases at V and 6 bases at J; junction bases unmatched: 8. The CDR3 has 15 residues. The CDR3 reads CASSYRRQGVQPQHF. For the CDR3, the DNA is TGTGCCAGCAGTTATAGGAGACAGGGTGTTCAGCCCCAGCATTTT.

In its sample, this clone was seen once. The chain employs TRBV5-6 and TRBJ1-2, with no clear D. Trimming stripped 2 bases from V and 1 base from J, with 0 bases between. This CDR3 region has 11 residues. The V gene's germline CDR1 is SGHDT and CDR2 YYEEEE. The CDR3 coding sequence is TGTGCCAGCAGCTTTAACTATGGCTACACCTTC. Protein sequence: CASSFNYGYTF.

The V gene is TRBV7-2, the J gene TRBJ2-7; D remains unclear. V lost 2 bases to trimming and J lost 2 bases, with 7 bases between them. From germline, CDR1 is SGHTA and CDR2 FQGNSA. The length of the CDR3 is 13 residues. In nucleotides, the CDR3 is TGTGCCAGCAGCTTACCACCTCCCTACGAGCAGTACTTC. Encoded protein: CASSLPPPYEQYF.

The chain couples TRBV13 to TRBJ2-1, with D tentatively TRBD1 (6 bases). The ends were cut back, 1 base at V and 2 bases at J, with 6 bases in the middle. The CDR3 totals 14 residues. Germline CDR1 PRHDT, CDR2 FYEKMQ (reference sequence). DNA of the CDR3: TGTGCCAGCAGCTTAGACAGGGCCTACAATGAGCAGTTCTTC. As protein: CASSLDRAYNEQFF.

This chain uses TRBV5-1 with TRBJ1-6; 7 bases map to TRBD1. Germline V gives CDR1 SGHRS, CDR2 YFSETQ. The CDR3 is made up of 15 amino acids. V was pared by 6 bases and J by 9 bases, with 12 bases of the junction left unmatched. The CDR3 loop is CASTSGGLWGSPLHF. For the CDR3, the DNA is TGCGCCAGCACCTCAGGGGGTCTTTGGGGTTCACCCCTCCACTTT. The full variable domain, with the rest looked up from reference TRBV5-1 and TRBJ1-6, is KAGVTQTPRYLIKTRGQQVTLSCSPISGHRSVSWYQQTPGQGLQFLFEYFSETQRNKGNFPGRFSGRQFSNSRSEMNVSTLELGDSALYLCASTSGGLWGSPLHFGNGTRLTVT.

This chain links TRBV7-8 with TRBJ1-2; TRBD1 matches at 7 bases. V lost 3 bases and J lost 7; bases outside the gene matches: 8. Per germline, CDR1 SGHVS and CDR2 FQNEAQ. CDR3 size: 14 residues. CDR3 region: CASSLQTGPGGYTF. DNA of the CDR3: TGTGCCAGCAGCTTGCAGACAGGGCCAGGTGGCTACACCTTC.

The chain recombines TRBV5-1 with TRBJ1-1; TRBD1 is a possible D gene (6 bases). This CDR3 comprises 15 residues. Germline CDR1 is SGHRS and CDR2 is YFSETQ. Trimming shortened V by 1 base and J by 6 bases, and 16 bases separated the two germline ends. In DNA form, the CDR3 reads TGCGCCAGCAGCTTGTTGCAGGGGTCAGGCCCTGAAGCTTTCTTT. This translates into CASSLLQGSGPEAFF.

The rearrangement uses TRBV7-9 and TRBJ2-7; TRBD1 might be the D (5 bases). There are 19 residues in the CDR3. Trimming cost V 5 bases and J 1 base, with 27 bases left between them. Germline V gives CDR1 SEHNR, CDR2 FQNEAQ (reference sequence). CDR3 coding DNA: TGTGCCAGCAGCCTTGGGGCCAGAGACGACCTTCCACGTTCCTACGAGCAGTACTTC. Translated, it gives CASSLGARDDLPRSYEQYF.

The chain uses TRBV5-8 and TRBJ1-1; D not resolved. The CDR3 is 12 amino acids. V lost 1 base, J lost 4 bases, and 5 bases lay in between. CDR1 and CDR2 (germline): SGHTS, YDEGEE. The CDR3 protein is CASSLWLTEAFF. In DNA form, the CDR3 reads TGTGCCAGCAGCTTGTGGCTCACTGAAGCTTTCTTT.

The chain uses TRBV27 and TRBJ2-7; maybe TRBD1 (6 bases). The V and J ends lost 5 bases and 3 bases respectively, with 14 bases between them. This CDR3 comprises 14 residues. From germline, CDR1 is MNHEY and CDR2 SMNVEV (reference sequence). CDR3 region: CASSRTAAFYEQYF. Here the CDR3 DNA reads TGTGCCAGCAGTAGGACAGCTGCTTTCTACGAGCAGTACTTC.

The gene calls are TRBV4-2 and TRBJ1-6; D is unresolved. Germline CDR1 is LGHNA and CDR2 is YNFKEQ. This CDR3 spans 17 amino acids. Trimming removed 3 bases from V and 6 bases from J, with 18 bases in between. Written as DNA, the CDR3 is TGTGCCAGCAGCCAGGCCCCAAGTTTCTCGAGTAATTCACCCCTCCACTTT. This gives the protein CASSQAPSFSSNSPLHF.